The sequence of this T cell receptor (beta chain) was determined in a study of shared clonotypes between healthy human individuals. Worth noting for this clone: Antigen unknown.

Germline V gene sequence: CDR1 SGHNT, CDR2 YYREEE (reference sequence). The V segment lost 5 bases and the J segment 3 bases; nucleotides outside the gene matches: 8. The CDR3 length is 16 residues. General observations from the study: Compared with clonotypes that all four donors shared, non-shared clonotypes had lower generation probabilities.

TCRdb keeps only in-frame clones here, not all; method: immunoSEQ multiplex PCR. The data contain some 2.3 million clones, more than 85% of them singletons. The genes are TRBV5-4 and TRBJ2-7, with 13 bases fitting TRBD2. The source of this sequence is a young man in good health. Some clones in this sample may be carry-over from other donors' samples. The sample taken for sequencing was naive CD4+ T cells from PBMCs. Specified subset: CD45RA+ positively selected. The CDR3 loop reads CASSSGTSGNNYEQYF. The CDR3, as DNA: TGTGCCAGCAGTTCTGGGACTAGCGGGAATAACTACGAGCAGTACTTC.